The present entry profiles one T cell receptor (beta chain) with its context. Its matching antigen is unknown. The source of the sample is a study of CD8+CD57+ T cells in acquired aplastic anemia. Study-level findings and limits: Twenty-nine shared CD8+ CDR3s appeared highly expressed within patients' immunodominant clones.

Genomic DNA constituted the template upon which TCR beta VDJ and CDR3 profiling was performed. TCRdb passed the reads through MiXCR, listing each CDR3 protein once. Here the sample spans 95,000 to 120,000 distinct CDR3 sequences, 40% to 65% being singletons. The TCR was taken from a human donor in good health, serving as a control. Sequencing input: sorted CD4+, CD8+, or CD8+CD57+ T cells (not recorded which) from PBMCs.

The CDR3, as DNA: TGTGCCAGCAGCTTCAGCACAGGGGGCAATAGGACTGAAGCTTTCTTT. The encoded protein is CASSFSTGGNRTEAFF. The rearrangement links TRBV11-1 to TRBJ1-1, with TRBD1 matching over 9 bases. Germline V CDR1 and CDR2: SGHAT, FQDESV (reference sequence). CDR3 length: 16 amino acids. V trimming: 3 bases; J trimming: 5 bases; junction bases outside the gene matches: 10.